This record covers a single TCR beta chain. This clone's antigen is unknown. Base quality data are lacking; no much larger clone is found one base away. TCR beta CDR3 regions were amplified from RNA transcripts. The TCR CDR3 was subjected to a first round of RT-PCR using the HTBI primer set and the Qiagen OneStep RT-PCR kit. Libraries were constructed in a second round of multiplex PCR, after which size selection and purification were carried out. Paired-end sequencing of the libraries was performed with 100 bp reads on an Illumina HiSeq2000. As for the authors' bioinformatics: SOAPnuke was used to process the raw data, removing reads that contained adapters or uncalled bases, had a mean Phred below 15, or lacked an exact match to the constant primer or identifier. COPE v1.2.5 was used to merge high-quality paired reads, and clonotypes were defined as unique nucleotide sequences. Clonotypes were aligned to IMGT TRBV, TRBD and TRBJ reference segments using MiTCR v1.1. The analysis was restricted to V-J combinations with a frequency above 0.0001, which together covered roughly 99% of the repertoires. The TCS score was defined as the ratio of F50 (clonal expansion) to E x V (chaos), calculated using BLOSUM62-based TCRdist between CDR3 peptides within each V-J. Welch's t-statistics and random forest reduced 514 V-J features to around 14, which were used in a naive Bayes classifier (R e1071). TCRdb took the public reads, trimmed them with fastp at Q25, ran MiXCR for clone calling and kept in-frame beta chains. CDR3 protein duplicates are merged, each entry listing the most common genes and DNA. The V and J calls come from TCRdb's annotation, not from the publication. The sample table lists about 690,000 distinct CDR3 sequences, 17% of them with a count of one. About a sixth of the sample is in the top ten clones.

The data are from a study of T cells in Graves' hyperthyroidism and ophthalmopathy (dated by TCRdb to about 2019). Regarding the study in general: Peripheral blood samples were taken at initial diagnosis, before any treatment was given. After sampling, hyperthyroidism patients received methimazole starting at 30 mg daily, and ophthalmopathy patients received high-dose intravenous methylprednisolone. The 85 to 100 discovery patients were randomly split 7:3 into training and test sets. Whether ophthalmopathy could be predicted prospectively was tested in an independent validation cohort made up of 18 to 20 hyperthyroidism patients plus 17 patients who later progressed to ophthalmopathy. A discovery cohort of about a hundred patients, 43 with Graves' ophthalmopathy and over 55 with stable Graves' hyperthyroidism, was used to find distinguishing TCR V-J signatures. TCR Vbeta CDR3 sequencing of 120 to 150 peripheral blood samples (over 40 ophthalmopathy, about 75 hyperthyroidism and approximately 17 progressor patients) is reported in the paper. In several Graves' hyperthyroidism patients, the study also compared T-cell repertoires from thyroid tissue with T-cell repertoires from blood.

A patient counted as having stable Graves' hyperthyroidism if no progression to ophthalmopathy occurred over 18 months of follow-up. Hyperthyroidism patients were aged 18 to 65 years and newly diagnosed, with disease duration of less than 2 months. Exclusion was applied to patients with uncontrolled infections, other autoimmune diseases, pregnancy or lactation. Diagnoses were established on the basis of clinical symptoms, serum thyroxine and TRAb, thyroid ultrasound, and orbital computed tomography. PBMCs were isolated from 7.5 to 10 ml of fresh peripheral blood by Ficoll-Paque density gradient centrifugation. Trizol reagent was used to extract total RNA, and RNA quality was then checked on an Agilent 2100 Bioanalyzer. What the work shows at the level of the full study, not this receptor alone: In validation, progression to ophthalmopathy was predicted by the model with 70% to 71% sensitivity and 72% to 85% specificity, a median of around 6.5 months before onset. In cross-validation, a model built on a 13 V-J signature told ophthalmopathy apart from stable hyperthyroidism with approximately 91% sensitivity and approximately 84% specificity, and in testing the same model reached 80%/75%. Most expanded thyroid clonotypes (frequency above 0.001) were also detected in blood, a finding suggesting that blood repertoires may reflect thyroid immune responses. No statistical method was used to fix the sample size in advance, and group allocation was not hidden from the investigators.

Trimming costs V 4 bases and J 4 bases, and their ends lie 20 bases apart. The CDR3, cysteine through phenylalanine, is 16 amino acids long. Left in the record is the CDR3 DNA by itself, 48 bases read in frame from the first base. This clonotype was sampled from a man aged 45-65 years with Graves' hyperthyroidism. Specimen: blood. The rearrangement combines TRBV12-3 or TRBV12-4 with TRBJ2-7; matching of 6 bases hints at TRBD1 as the D gene. The sequenced DNA: TGTGCCAGCAGTTCGGACAGCCGAAGACCATCATACGAGCAGTACTTC. Translated, this gives CASSSDSRRPSYEQYF.